The entry that follows covers one T cell receptor (beta chain) sequence. The sample originates from a study of OX40 agonist ivuxolimab in advanced cancers. Germline CDR1 and CDR2: MGHDK and SYGVNS. The CDR3 is 13 amino acids. After removal of 8 bases from V and 6 bases from J, the junction contained 3 bases not matched to a gene. The method was immunoSEQ multiplex PCR; TCRdb's version includes in-frame clones alone and lacks a portion of them. The sample lists fewer than 90,000 clones; 70% to 90% were seen once. The TCR sequence derives from an adult with an advanced solid tumor such as melanoma, head and neck, liver or kidney cancer. V usage is TRBV25-1 and J usage is TRBJ2-7, with 14 bases lining up with TRBD2. The sequences come from CD4+ or CD8+ T cells sorted from blood, collected in a trial of the OX40 agonist ivuxolimab. This CDR3 reads CASGLAGGPEQYF. In DNA, the CDR3 is TGTGCCAGCGGACTAGCGGGAGGTCCCGAGCAGTACTTC.